This T cell receptor (beta chain) derives from a study of technical replicates of blood from a handful of donors (dated by TCRdb to the late 2010s). Preparation of the library involved the immunoSEQ multiplex PCR assay. TCRdb mirrors the immuneACCESS table, restricted to in-frame sequences. Some clones are absent from its copies; in checked studies, under half trace to an unresolved V gene, and the reason for the others is unknown. A total of 87,000 or so clones appear in this sample, around 90% of them only once. Of the sample, 0.25% to 0.3% falls within the top ten clones. Remarks on this clone: Its antigen remains undetermined. No clone much larger than this one lies a single base away; base qualities are absent.

The sequenced material came from T cells isolated from PBMCs. This TCR was recovered from a human donor in good health.

The base sequence is TGTGCCAGCAGCCAAGATTGGGGGCGGGAGAGAGAGACCCAGTACTTC. The translation is CASSQDWGRERETQYF. The V gene is TRBV14 and the J gene is TRBJ2-5; TRBD2 is a possible D gene, resting on 7 matching bases. V is shortened by 0 bases, J by 4 bases, and the region joining them spans 15 bases. The CDR3 sequence holds 16 residues, the cysteine and phenylalanine included. Solely the CDR3 DNA is kept, with 48 bases framed from the first base. From a lookup of the germline V gene, CDR1 and CDR2 are SGHDN and FVKESK.